These 10 T cell receptor beta chains originate from one sample sequenced in a study of cytomegalovirus exposure and HLA in healthy donors. The PCR made use of 60 Vbeta and 13 Jbeta primers. Sequencing used immunoSEQ multiplex PCR; TCRdb keeps in-frame clones, though not all of them. In the table there are about 130,000 clones, roughly 80% of which are singletons. The material sequenced was PBMCs. The receptors originated from a woman aged 40 to 50 in good health and CMV-seropositive.

This clone came up many times. The V and J genes are TRBV5-1 and TRBJ2-7, with TRBD2 as a possible D gene (6 bases). The ends were cut back, 4 bases at V and 0 bases at J, with 20 bases in the middle. CDR1 SGHRS and CDR2 YFSETQ come from the germline V gene. CDR3 length: 17 amino acids. The CDR3 sequence: CASSLLPTRPLSYEQYF. The CDR3 DNA reads TGCGCCAGCAGCCTCCTACCGACTAGACCCCTCTCCTACGAGCAGTACTTC.

The V call is TRBV28, the J call TRBJ1-1; no clear D. Between the trimmed V and J ends, which lost 3 bases and 10 bases, there was a span of 15 bases. CDR1 MDHEN and CDR2 SYDVKM come from the germline V gene. The CDR3 has 13 amino acids. The chain's CDR3 is CASSLGPRLGAFF. CDR3 nucleotide sequence: TGTGCCAGCAGTTTGGGTCCGCGGCTAGGAGCTTTCTTT.

There are a few counts of this clone. The chain recombines TRBV7-5 with TRBJ2-7; whether TRBD2, the table's D call, matches the DNA was not checked. TRBV7-5 is a pseudogene locus. The CDR3 covers 16 residues. CDR3 nucleotides: TGTGTCAGAAGCCCGGCGACTAGCGGGGCTTCCTACGAGCAGTACTTC. It encodes CVRSPATSGASYEQYF.

The rearrangement uses TRBV10-3 and TRBJ2-7; 7 bases align to TRBD2. Germline V gives CDR1 ENHRY, CDR2 SYGVKD. V trimming: 6 bases; J trimming: 3 bases; junction bases outside the gene matches: 5. The CDR3 is 13 amino acids. The CDR3 coding sequence is TGTGCCATCAGCGGCGGGAGCTTCTACGAGCAGTACTTC. The encoded protein is CAISGGSFYEQYF.

The chain couples TRBV7-9 to TRBJ2-4, with 7 bases that match TRBD1. The CDR3 is 14 residues long. With 5 bases clipped from V and 4 bases from J, the junction kept 5 bases outside the gene matches. CDR1 and CDR2 (germline): SEHNR, FQNEAQ (reference sequence). The CDR3 DNA reads TGTGCCAGCAGCGGGGGACAGCATAAAAACATTCAGTACTTC. Protein: CASSGGQHKNIQYF.

The chain joins TRBV4-2 to TRBJ2-3; TRBD2 aligns across 9 bases. The CDR3 totals 18 residues. The germline V gene encodes CDR1 LGHNA and CDR2 YNFKEQ. V trimming: 1 base; J trimming: 1 base; junction bases outside the gene matches: 9. The CDR3 nucleotides read TGTGCCAGCAGCCAAGGCCAGGTGGTAGCGGGAGGCACAGATACGCAGTATTTT. As protein: CASSQGQVVAGGTDTQYF.

The rearrangement links TRBV27 to TRBJ1-2; 7 nucleotides align to TRBD1. The germline CDR1 and CDR2 sequences are MNHEY and SMNVEV (reference sequence). J was trimmed by 5 bases and V by 7 bases; bases with no gene match: 4. This CDR3 is 12 amino acids long. CDR3 sequence (DNA): TGTGCCAGCACCTGGGACAGTTATGGCTACACCTTC. Amino acid sequence: CASTWDSYGYTF.

The chain uses TRBV7-6 and TRBJ2-1; possible D gene TRBD2, 5 bases. V lost 2 bases and J lost 7, with 6 bases in between. The CDR3 covers 12 residues. Germline CDR1 SGHVS, CDR2 FNYEAQ. CDR3 sequence: CASSLRGNEQFF. The CDR3 DNA follows: TGTGCCAGCAGCTTAAGAGGGAATGAGCAGTTCTTC. Drawing the rest from reference TRBV7-6 and TRBJ2-1, the complete variable domain is GAGVSQSPRYKVTKRGQDVALRCDPISGHVSLYWYRQALGQGPEFLTYFNYEAQQDKSGLPNDRFSAERPEGSISTLTIQRTEQRDSAMYRCASSLRGNEQFFGPGTRLTVL.

This clone has only a few counts. This rearrangement joins TRBV5-1 to TRBJ1-6, with 7 bases aligning to TRBD1. This CDR3 is built from 17 residues. Looked up from germline, CDR1 is SGHRS and CDR2 is YFSETQ. V trimming: 4 bases; J trimming: 0 bases; junction bases outside the gene matches: 7. The CDR3 region is CASSRQGTSSYNSPLHF. DNA for the CDR3: TGCGCCAGCAGCCGACAGGGCACGAGCTCCTATAATTCACCCCTCCACTTT.

The chain links TRBV4-3 to TRBJ2-7; TRBD2 agrees at 10 bases. CDR3 length equals 15 residues. V shed 4 bases and J 0 bases; nucleotides not matched to a gene: 3. CDR1 and CDR2 from the germline V gene are LGHNA and YSLEER. The CDR3 sequence: CASSRTSGTSYEQYF. The CDR3 DNA reads TGCGCCAGCAGCCGGACTAGCGGCACCTCCTACGAGCAGTACTTC.